The rows below give T cell receptor beta chains drawn from one sample of a study of OX40 agonist ivuxolimab in advanced cancers. Libraries were prepared by immunoSEQ multiplex PCR; TCRdb keeps only in-frame clonotypes and omits some of them. Among 90,000 to 100,000 clones listed, 80% to 90% were seen once. The specimen was CD4+ or CD8+ T cells sorted from blood, collected in a trial of the OX40 agonist ivuxolimab. These receptors originate from an adult with an advanced solid tumor such as melanoma, head and neck, liver or kidney cancer. CDR3s include the opening cysteine and the closing phenylalanine or tryptophan. The D gene is left open where the match is weak. The size of a clone is reported for some rows only, either as once, few or many, or as a class for expanded clones.

v_call	d_call	j_call	clone_size	cdr3_nt	cdr3_aa
TRBV28	.	TRBJ1-6	.	TGTGCCAGCAGCCTGTACTCGAGCCCCTTAAATTCACCCCTCCACTTT	CASSLYSSPLNSPLHF
TRBV2	TRBD2	TRBJ2-5	.	TGTGCCAGCAGTCTAGCGGGAGGGCCCCAAGAGACCCAGTACTTC	CASSLAGGPQETQYF
TRBV29-1	.	TRBJ1-1	.	TGCAGCGTTGAAGGTCCCCCGCCCATGAACACTGAAGCTTTCTTT	CSVEGPPPMNTEAFF
TRBV5-1	.	TRBJ1-2	.	TGCGCCAGCAGCTTGGCAGGGCAAGGCTACACCTTC	CASSLAGQGYTF
TRBV7-2	TRBD2	TRBJ2-5	.	TGTGCCAGCAGCTTAGACGGGAGGAGGGAGACCCAGTACTTC	CASSLDGRRETQYF
TRBV28	.	TRBJ1-4	.	TGTGCCAGCAGTTTCGACGGTGAAAAACTGTTTTTT	CASSFDGEKLFF
TRBV5-4	TRBD1	TRBJ2-1	.	TGTGCCAGCAGTTTGGGGGGTGGACAGGGAACCCTAACAATCTTC	CASSLGGGQGTLTIF
TRBV6-6	.	TRBJ1-1	once	TGTGCCAGCAGTTTTCGAGGTTACACTGAAGCTTTCTTT	CASSFRGYTEAFF
TRBV23-1	TRBD1	TRBJ2-1	once	TGCGCCAGCAAGGGACAGGGGAGCTCCTACAATGAGCAGTTCTTC	CASKGQGSSYNEQFF
TRBV6-1	.	TRBJ2-3	.	TGTGCCAGTAGCAGAGACACAGATACGCAGTATTTT	CASSRDTDTQYF
TRBV19	TRBD2	TRBJ2-2	.	TGTGCCGCGGGGAGCGGGAGTACACGGTCCGGGGAGCTGTTTTTT	CAAGSGSTRSGELFF
TRBV28	TRBD1	TRBJ2-7	.	TGTGCCAGCAGTTTAGGAGGACAGGGGGTGTTCGGCGAGCAGTACTTC	CASSLGGQGVFGEQYF
TRBV5-1	TRBD2	TRBJ2-1	.	TGCGCCAGCAGCTCCCTGTTAAGCGGGAGCAGCTCGGATGAGCAGTTCTTC	CASSSLLSGSSSDEQFF
TRBV18	.	TRBJ1-1	.	TGTGCCAGCTCGGGGGGACAGAACACTGAAGCTTTCTTT	CASSGGQNTEAFF
TRBV27	TRBD2	TRBJ2-5	once	TGTGCCAGCAGCCTGAGCGGGAGGGGAGAGACCCAGTACTTC	CASSLSGRGETQYF
TRBV7-2	TRBD1	TRBJ1-2	.	TGTGCCAGCAACGAGGGGACAGGTCGGAGCTATGGCTACACCTTC	CASNEGTGRSYGYTF
TRBV19	TRBD1	TRBJ1-5	.	TGTGCCAGTACCGCGACAGGGTCGGTTCAGCCCCAGCATTTT	CASTATGSVQPQHF
TRBV5-6	.	TRBJ2-6	.	TGTGCCAGCAGCTTACAAGCTGGGGCCAACGTCCTGACTTTC	CASSLQAGANVLTF
TRBV4-1	.	TRBJ1-1	.	TGCGCCAGCAGCCAAGGTGACGAGGGGGCTTTCTTT	CASSQGDEGAFF
TRBV7-2	TRBD2	TRBJ2-1	.	TGTGCCAGCAGCTTAGTCGCGGGAGGGGCTGGCTCCTACAATGAGCAGTTCTTC	CASSLVAGGAGSYNEQFF
TRBV30	TRBD2	TRBJ2-7	.	TGTGCCTGGAATCCAGCGGGGGTCTCCTACGAGCAGTACTTC	CAWNPAGVSYEQYF
TRBV5-1	TRBD1	TRBJ1-1	.	TGCGCCAGCAGCTTGGCCAAGACAGGGGGAAACACTGAAGCTTTCTTT	CASSLAKTGGNTEAFF
TRBV7-2	.	TRBJ2-3	.	TGTGCCAGCAGGGTGGGGCCTTCGGAGGCAGATACGCAGTATTTT	CASRVGPSEADTQYF
TRBV11-2	.	TRBJ1-1	few	TGTGCCAGCAGCCCCTTGGGCAGGGCGGGAACTGAAGCTTTCTTT	CASSPLGRAGTEAFF
TRBV5-1	.	TRBJ1-4	once	TGCGCCAGCAGCTCTGATCAGGGTACTGAAAAACTGTTTTTT	CASSSDQGTEKLFF
TRBV4-2	.	TRBJ1-4	.	TGTGCCAGCAGCCAAGATCGACAGTTTCGTGAAAAACTGTTTTTT	CASSQDRQFREKLFF
TRBV6-5	.	TRBJ2-7	few	TGTGCCAGCAGTTACTCGACGAAGGGCTCCTACGAGCAGTACTTC	CASSYSTKGSYEQYF
TRBV19	TRBD1	TRBJ1-1	.	TGTGCCAGTAGTATAGCAAGACAGGGAGGTAGGCCTGAAGCTTTCTTT	CASSIARQGGRPEAFF
TRBV14	.	TRBJ1-2	.	TGTGCCAGCAGCCAAGATCTTGAGGGCTACTATGGCTACACCTTC	CASSQDLEGYYGYTF
TRBV5-1	.	TRBJ2-1	.	TGCGCCAGCAGCTTGGCCGGGGTAGGGGAAGGTAACAATGAGCAGTTCTTC	CASSLAGVGEGNNEQFF
TRBV7-6	.	TRBJ1-1	.	TGTGCCAGCAGCCCTGGGATCGGGGGGCCTCGAACTGAAGCTTTCTTT	CASSPGIGGPRTEAFF
TRBV18	.	TRBJ2-2	.	TGTGCCAGCTCATCGCCCGGGATTGACACCGGGGAGCTGTTTTTT	CASSSPGIDTGELFF
TRBV28	TRBD2	TRBJ2-2	.	TGTGCCACCTTAGATACTAGCGGGAGCAACACCGGGGAGCTGTTTTTT	CATLDTSGSNTGELFF
TRBV27	TRBD2	TRBJ2-1	.	TGTGCCACCGGGACTAGCGGGAGGGCCTTTCTTAGGTACAATGAGCAGTTCTTC	CATGTSGRAFLRYNEQFF
TRBV4-2	TRBD1	TRBJ1-1	.	TGTGCCAGCAGCCAAGGACAGGGGGGCACTGAAGCTTTCTTT	CASSQGQGGTEAFF
TRBV18	.	TRBJ1-6	.	TGTGCCAGCTCACCCGGCGAATCACCCCTCCACTTT	CASSPGESPLHF
TRBV5-1	.	TRBJ1-2	.	TGCGCCAGCAGCTTGGCCGAAAAACCTTTGGAGGGCTACACCTTC	CASSLAEKPLEGYTF
TRBV5-1	.	TRBJ2-4	.	TGCGCCAGCAGCTGGGGGCCGACTGCCAAAAACATTCAGTACTTC	CASSWGPTAKNIQYF